The T cell receptor beta chain under discussion was sequenced for a study of CD8 T cells in Susac syndrome. RNA was extracted with the RNeasy kit, and a quantity of roughly 0.45 to 1 ug was reverse transcribed using random hexamers. An immunoSEQ multiplex PCR amplified TCR beta CDR3 over 54 Vbeta and 13 Jbeta. TCRdb redid the calling of the immunoSEQ multiplex PCR reads with MiXCR, one entry per CDR3 protein. Among around 190,000 distinct CDR3 sequences listed, about 93% were seen once. Sequencing of TCR beta was performed on blood CD8+ and CD4+ T cells. Healthy donors constituted the control group, matched for age and sex. Isolation of CD8+ and CD4+ T cells was performed negatively, whereas enrichment of TEMRA cells was done by FACS. Germline V gives CDR1 DFQATT, CDR2 SNEGSKA (reference sequence). With 3 bases clipped from V and 2 bases from J, the junction kept 4 bases outside the gene matches. The length of the CDR3 is 14 residues.

Sequenced input: CD4+ T cells from PBMCs. This rearrangement joins TRBV20-1 to TRBJ2-3; 8 nucleotides line up with TRBD2. The sequence was obtained from a human donor in good health. As DNA, the CDR3 is TGCAGTGCTAGTAGGCGGGGGGCCACAGATACGCAGTATTTT. Its protein is CSASRRGATDTQYF.